This T cell receptor beta chain was documented in a study of shared clonotypes between healthy human individuals. Study-wide background: CD8 memory received one plate per donor, CD8 naive two, CD4 memory three and CD4 naive three. The study's findings and limits: Memory subsets generally showed smaller estimated richness than naive subsets did.

For this clone: Its antigen is unknown.

Germline CDR1 reads MDHEN; CDR2 reads SYDVKM. V lost 4 bases, J lost 9 bases, and 9 bases lay in between. The CDR3 extends over 11 amino acids. The repertoire was sequenced with immunoSEQ multiplex PCR; TCRdb's copy has only in-frame clones and lacks some. Of roughly 1 million clones in the sample, around 82% are singletons; the top ten hold 0.4% to 0.55%. Material: memory CD4+ T cells from PBMCs. Indicated subset: CD45RA-negative fraction. The clonotype originates from a man between 18 and 29 years old in good health. Some clones in this sample may be carry-over from other donors' samples. The chain has TRBV28 and TRBJ1-2; D is uncertain. CDR3 bases: TGTGCCAGCAGTTCAAATAATCGCTACACCTTC. Translated, it gives CASSSNNRYTF.